One and the same sample provided the 20 T cell receptor beta chains below, sequenced in a study of cytomegalovirus exposure and HLA in healthy donors. The PCR had 60 Vbeta and 13 Jbeta primers. Assay: immunoSEQ multiplex PCR; the TCRdb copy retains only in-frame clones and omits some. The profile shows around 150,000 clones, 79% of them singletons. Material: PBMCs. The receptor source for this set is a middle-aged man in good health and CMV-seronegative.

This clone has more than one count but fewer than ten. In DNA form, the CDR3 reads TGTGCCAGCAGTCCGAGAGGGACAGATACGCAGTATTTT. It is translated as CASSPRGTDTQYF. The chain links TRBV6-6 to TRBJ2-3; perhaps TRBD2 as D (5 bases). Germline CDR1 reads MNHNY; CDR2 reads SVGAGI (reference sequence). The V and J ends lost 5 bases and 3 bases respectively, with 9 bases between them. The CDR3 consists of 13 residues.

The rearrangement links TRBV5-4 to TRBJ1-1, with a possible D match to TRBD1 (5 bases). The length of the CDR3 is 12 residues. CDR1 and CDR2 from the germline V gene are SGHNT and YYREEE (reference sequence). V was pared by 5 bases and J by 8 bases, with 13 bases between. In DNA form, the CDR3 reads TGTGCCAGCAGGCGGAGCGGGGCGGAAGCTTTCTTT. This sequence encodes CASRRSGAEAFF.

The chain recombines TRBV27 with TRBJ2-5, with 11 bases fitting TRBD2. Trimming removed 3 bases from V and 1 base from J; junction bases left unmatched: 4. Germline CDR1 and CDR2: MNHEY and SMNVEV (reference sequence). The CDR3 contains 16 residues. This CDR3 is CASSFGGTSGQETQYF. CDR3 nucleotides: TGTGCCAGCAGTTTTGGCGGGACTAGCGGCCAAGAGACCCAGTACTTC.

This clone was counted once. Here the CDR3 reads CASSRGDRGLYEQYF. CDR3 DNA sequence: TGTGCCAGCAGCCGAGGGGACAGGGGTTTATACGAGCAGTACTTC. The J gene is TRBJ2-7, the V gene TRBV7-9, with 10 nucleotides matching TRBD1. The length of the CDR3 is 15 residues. The trim removed 5 bases at V and 4 bases at J, leaving 8 bases unmatched. Looked up from germline, CDR1 is SEHNR and CDR2 is FQNEAQ (reference sequence).

V is TRBV29-1 and J is TRBJ2-5, with 9 positions matching TRBD1. V trimming: 6 bases; J trimming: 5 bases; junction bases outside the gene matches: 4. CDR1 and CDR2 from the germline V gene are SQVTM and ANQGSEA. The CDR3 covers 12 residues. The CDR3 region has the DNA TGCAGCGTACAGACAGGGGGTGAGACCCAGTACTTC. This codes for CSVQTGGETQYF.

The V call is TRBV7-2, the J call TRBJ2-5; D perhaps matches TRBD2 (5 bases). CDR1 is SGHTA and CDR2 is FQGNSA in the germline V gene. CDR3 length: 13 residues. Deletions cut 4 bases from V and 5 bases from J, with 11 bases between. CDR3 DNA sequence: TGTGCCAGCAGCTCCGGCCGCGGGGAGACCCAGTACTTC. This encodes CASSSGRGETQYF. The whole variable domain, remainder taken from reference TRBV7-2 and TRBJ2-5, is GAGVSQSPSNKVTEKGKDVELRCDPISGHTALYWYRQSLGQGLEFLIYFQGNSAPDKSGLPSDRFSAERTGGSVSTLTIQRTQQEDSAVYLCASSSGRGETQYFGPGTRLLVL.

V usage is TRBV5-1 and J usage is TRBJ2-4, with 8 bases lining up with TRBD1. The germline V gene encodes CDR1 SGHRS and CDR2 YFSETQ. The CDR3 sequence is 13 residues long. V dropped 2 bases and J dropped 8; count of bases not matched to a gene: 3. The CDR3 loop reads CASSFQGAYIQYF. The CDR3 nucleotides are TGCGCCAGCAGCTTCCAGGGGGCATACATTCAGTACTTC.

This clone occurred once. This chain joins TRBV5-6 and TRBJ1-4; a weak D match, TRBD1 (5 bases). The germline V and J ends were trimmed by 3 bases and 7 bases, with 10 bases remaining between them. CDR3 size: 13 residues. Germline values: CDR1 SGHDT, CDR2 YYEEEE. CDR3 coding DNA: TGTGCCAGCAGCTGGCAGGGAGGTGAAAAACTGTTTTTT. It codes for CASSWQGGEKLFF.

The gene calls are TRBV14 and TRBJ2-5, with D possibly TRBD2 on 6 matching bases. With 1 base removed from V and 7 bases from J, the gap between germline ends came to 13 bases. The CDR3 is made up of 14 amino acids. Germline V CDR1 and CDR2: SGHDN, FVKESK. DNA for the CDR3: TGTGCCAGCAGCCAAGGGGACTTCATAGGGACCCAGTACTTC. It translates to CASSQGDFIGTQYF. Complete variable domain (other parts from reference TRBV14 and TRBJ2-5): EAGVTQFPSHSVIEKGQTVTLRCDPISGHDNLYWYRRVMGKEIKFLLHFVKESKQDESGMPNNRFLAERTGGTYSTLKVQPAELEDSGVYFCASSQGDFIGTQYFGPGTRLLVL.

V is TRBV15 and J is TRBJ2-3; D gene unclear. Germline CDR1 reads LNHNV; CDR2 reads YYDKDF (reference sequence). CDR3 size: 13 residues. The V end lost 5 bases, the J end lost 2 bases, and 8 bases lay between the germline ends. Here the CDR3 reads CATSLPPTDTQYF. The CDR3 region has the DNA TGTGCCACCAGCCTTCCCCCCACAGATACGCAGTATTTT.

The J gene is TRBJ2-3, the V gene TRBV28; D unclear. Germline V gene data show CDR1 as MDHEN and CDR2 as SYDVKM. This CDR3 region has 13 residues. Trimming shortened V by 4 bases and J by 0 bases, and 5 bases separated the two germline ends. CDR3 in amino acids: CASSYSSTDTQYF. The CDR3 DNA reads TGTGCCAGCAGTTACTCGAGCACAGATACGCAGTATTTT.

The chain is built from TRBV27 and TRBJ2-2; 10 bases align to TRBD2. Germline V lookup: CDR1 MNHEY, CDR2 SMNVEV (reference sequence). Germline trimming cut 2 bases from V and 6 bases from J; bases unmatched to any gene: 3. There are 15 residues in the CDR3. CDR3 protein: CASSLLAGAAGELFF. In nucleotides, the CDR3 is TGTGCCAGCAGTTTACTAGCGGGAGCGGCCGGGGAGCTGTTTTTT.

This sequence joins TRBV25-1 and TRBJ2-1; 9 nucleotides agree with TRBD2. V was clipped by 6 bases and J by 7 bases; unmatched bases: 7. From germline, CDR1 is MGHDK and CDR2 SYGVNS. The CDR3 sequence is 14 residues long. CDR3 amino acids: CASRTGLATNEQFF. CDR3 bases: TGTGCCAGCAGAACCGGACTAGCGACGAATGAGCAGTTCTTC.

This chain uses TRBV19 with TRBJ1-1; no reliable D call. Per the germline V gene, CDR1 is LNHDA and CDR2 is SQIVND (reference sequence). This CDR3 is built from 14 residues. The V end lost 5 bases, the J end lost 6 bases, and 16 bases lay between the germline ends. This CDR3 reads CASSPDFRMAEAFF. DNA of the CDR3: TGTGCCAGTAGTCCGGACTTCCGGATGGCTGAAGCTTTCTTT.

The rearrangement links TRBV7-9 to TRBJ2-1; TRBD2 might be the D (5 bases). The germline V and J ends were trimmed by 5 bases and 13 bases, with 12 bases remaining between them. Looked up from germline, CDR1 is SEHNR and CDR2 is FQNEAQ (reference sequence). The CDR3 is made up of 11 amino acids. The CDR3 DNA is TGTGCCAGCAGCCCCACTAGTGATCAGTTCTTC. Translation: CASSPTSDQFF.

The chain carries TRBV18 and TRBJ2-7; D ambiguous. The CDR3 loop spans 13 amino acids. The V and J ends lost 6 bases and 2 bases respectively, with 11 bases between them. Germline CDR1 is KGHSH and CDR2 is LQKENI. The CDR3 sequence: CASSHPRTYEQYF. CDR3 coding DNA: TGTGCCAGCTCTCACCCGCGAACCTACGAGCAGTACTTC.

CDR3 DNA: TGCAGCGTTGAAGTGTCCCGGGGGACCGGGGAGCTGTTTTTT. Translated: CSVEVSRGTGELFF. The chain has TRBV29-1 and TRBJ2-2; tentative D call: TRBD2 (6 bases). The CDR3 length is 14 residues. The germline V gene encodes CDR1 SQVTM and CDR2 ANQGSEA. With 1 base removed from V and 5 bases from J, the gap between germline ends came to 11 bases.

The chain couples TRBV7-9 to TRBJ2-7; the D gene is possibly TRBD1 (6 bases). This CDR3 has 15 residues. V was pared by 5 bases and J by 4 bases, with 18 bases between. Germline V lookup: CDR1 SEHNR, CDR2 FQNEAQ (reference sequence). CDR3 nucleotide sequence: TGTGCCAGCAGCAGGGGGTTAGACAGGAATTACGAGCAGTACTTC. It specifies CASSRGLDRNYEQYF.

The chain joins TRBV5-1 to TRBJ2-1; TRBD2 matches 9 bases. The length of the CDR3 is 16 residues. With 3 bases clipped from V and 8 bases from J, the junction kept 12 bases outside the gene matches. Germline loops: CDR1 SGHRS, CDR2 YFSETQ. CDR3 nucleotide sequence: TGCGCCAGCAGCTACGGGACTAGCTTAATTGGTGATGAGCAGTTCTTC. It translates to CASSYGTSLIGDEQFF.

V is TRBV28 and J is TRBJ2-7; TRBD1 might be the D (5 bases). CDR3 length: 16 residues. The germline V gene has CDR1 MDHEN and CDR2 SYDVKM. V lost 6 bases to trimming and J lost 9 bases, with 27 bases between them. The CDR3 spells CASSLGKQATLRGQYF. In DNA, the CDR3 is TGTGCCAGCAGCTTGGGTAAACAGGCTACGCTACGAGGGCAGTACTTC.